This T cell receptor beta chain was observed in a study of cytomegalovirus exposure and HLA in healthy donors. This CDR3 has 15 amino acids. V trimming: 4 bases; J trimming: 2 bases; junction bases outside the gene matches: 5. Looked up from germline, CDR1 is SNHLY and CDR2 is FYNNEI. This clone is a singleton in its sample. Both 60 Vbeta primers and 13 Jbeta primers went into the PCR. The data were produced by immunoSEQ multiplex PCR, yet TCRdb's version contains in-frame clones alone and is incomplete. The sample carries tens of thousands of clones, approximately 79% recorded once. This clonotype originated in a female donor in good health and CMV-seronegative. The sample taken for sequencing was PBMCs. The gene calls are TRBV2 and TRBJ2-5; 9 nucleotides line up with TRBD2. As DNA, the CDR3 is TGTGCCAGCAGTGCTTACGCGGGAGGGCAAGAGACCCAGTACTTC. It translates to CASSAYAGGQETQYF. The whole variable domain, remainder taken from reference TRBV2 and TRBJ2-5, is EPEVTQTPSHQVTQMGQEVILRCVPISNHLYFYWYRQILGQKVEFLVSFYNNEISEKSEIFDDQFSVERPDGSNFTLKIRSTKLEDSAMYFCASSAYAGGQETQYFGPGTRLLVL.